This T cell receptor (beta chain) was captured by sequencing in a study of T cell repertoires in ileal Crohn's disease. Whole-study context: Around 0.45 micrograms of biopsy DNA per sample underwent TCRB immunosequencing.

On this clone: What it binds is not known.

Only in-frame clones appear in the TCRdb table, and some are missing; sequencing was by immunoSEQ multiplex PCR. Seen here are 15,000 to 20,000 clones, 76% observed once, and the top ten hold over 3.5%. The time point is: inflamed ileum from the surgical specimen. Adults with ileal or ileocolonic Crohn's disease and an indication for resection were eligible. The CDR3 extends over 15 amino acids. V shed 6 bases and J shed 2 bases, with 17 bases lying between them. Germline V gives CDR1 PRHDT, CDR2 FYEKMQ (reference sequence). General study findings and limits: Clonality above 26.8% at surgery always came with endoscopic recurrence.

The sequenced sample was ileal tissue. This chain joins TRBV13 and TRBJ2-7; D uncertain. The origin of this receptor is an adult with Crohn's disease. CDR3 protein: CASSDSRWNPYEQYF. Written as DNA, the CDR3 is TGTGCCAGCAGTGACTCGCGGTGGAATCCCTACGAGCAGTACTTC.